Listed below are T cell receptor beta chains from one sample, sequenced in a study of blood T cell repertoires in COVID-19. The repertoire was sequenced with immunoSEQ multiplex PCR; TCRdb's copy has only in-frame clones and lacks some. The sample lists more than 200,000 clones, about 85% occurring once. Sequences were obtained from peripheral blood. These receptors came from a man in his 70s with acute or convalescent COVID-19. The CDR3 runs from the conserved cysteine through the conserved F or W. Fields, in order: D gene, CDR3 length, clone size, V gene, J gene, CDR3 protein, CDR3 DNA. D genes are given only for firm matches. Clone size, where shown, is once, few, many, or a class for clones that have expanded.

D: .
length: 13
size: .
V: TRBV2
J: TRBJ1-1
CDR3: CASSEWGHTEAFF
DNA: TGTGCCAGCAGTGAATGGGGGCACACTGAAGCTTTCTTT

D: TRBD2
length: 12
size: .
V: TRBV27
J: TRBJ2-7
CDR3: CASGAGGYEQYF
DNA: TGTGCCAGCGGGGCGGGAGGATACGAGCAGTACTTC

D: .
length: 15
size: .
V: TRBV16
J: TRBJ2-7
CDR3: CASSLNNMISYEQYF
DNA: TGTGCCAGCAGCCTCAATAACATGATCTCCTACGAGCAGTACTTC

D: TRBD1
length: 14
size: .
V: TRBV19
J: TRBJ2-7
CDR3: CASSIDRGKHEQYF
DNA: TGTGCCAGTAGTATTGACAGGGGGAAGCACGAGCAGTACTTC

D: .
length: 15
size: .
V: TRBV2
J: TRBJ2-5
CDR3: CASSERISPRETQYF
DNA: TGTGCCAGCAGTGAAAGGATTAGCCCGAGGGAGACCCAGTACTTC

D: .
length: 12
size: .
V: TRBV28
J: TRBJ1-2
CDR3: CASSNTPGGYTF
DNA: TGTGCCAGCAGCAACACACCAGGGGGCTACACCTTC

D: TRBD2
length: 14
size: .
V: TRBV28
J: TRBJ2-7
CDR3: CASSLPGGAYEQYF
DNA: TGTGCCAGCAGTTTACCGGGAGGCGCCTACGAGCAGTACTTC

D: TRBD1
length: 15
size: .
V: TRBV5-4
J: TRBJ2-5
CDR3: CASSSGQGTLETQYF
DNA: TGTGCCAGCAGCTCGGGACAGGGGACCCTAGAGACCCAGTACTTC

D: TRBD2
length: 14
size: .
V: TRBV3-1/TRBV3-2
J: TRBJ2-1
CDR3: CASSQGTSVSKQFF
DNA: TGTGCCAGCAGCCAAGGGACTAGCGTTTCCAAGCAGTTCTTC

D: .
length: 13
size: .
V: TRBV12-3/TRBV12-4
J: TRBJ1-2
CDR3: CASRMQGDAGYTF
DNA: TGTGCCAGCAGGATGCAGGGTGACGCTGGCTACACCTTC

D: TRBD1
length: 16
size: .
V: TRBV27
J: TRBJ1-1
CDR3: CASSPFPRQGSTEAFF
DNA: TGTGCCAGCAGTCCCTTCCCCCGACAGGGGTCCACTGAAGCTTTCTTT

D: TRBD1
length: 13
size: once
V: TRBV6-5
J: TRBJ1-2
CDR3: CATRQGINYGYTF
DNA: TGTGCCACCCGACAGGGGATTAACTATGGCTACACCTTC

D: TRBD2
length: 15
size: .
V: TRBV19
J: TRBJ2-7
CDR3: CASSQGTSGLGEQYF
DNA: TGTGCCAGTAGTCAAGGGACTAGCGGACTGGGGGAGCAGTACTTC

D: .
length: 15
size: few
V: TRBV7-9
J: TRBJ1-2
CDR3: CASSLDLRPVPGYTF
DNA: TGTGCCAGCAGCTTAGATCTTCGCCCAGTTCCTGGCTACACCTTC

D: .
length: 15
size: .
V: TRBV5-1
J: TRBJ1-1
CDR3: CASSTGQGMNTEAFF
DNA: TGCGCCAGCAGCACGGGACAAGGAATGAACACTGAAGCTTTCTTT

D: .
length: 14
size: .
V: TRBV7-2
J: TRBJ2-3
CDR3: CASSLAQGLDTQYF
DNA: TGTGCCAGCAGCTTAGCCCAGGGACTAGATACGCAGTATTTT

D: TRBD1
length: 14
size: once
V: TRBV6-5
J: TRBJ1-3
CDR3: CASSPGQGANTIYF
DNA: TGTGCCAGCAGTCCCGGACAGGGGGCAAACACCATATATTTT

D: .
length: 12
size: .
V: TRBV3-1/TRBV3-2
J: TRBJ2-5
CDR3: CASSQAGETQYF
DNA: TGTGCCAGCAGCCAAGCAGGTGAGACCCAGTACTTC

D: TRBD1
length: 15
size: .
V: TRBV19
J: TRBJ1-3
CDR3: CASSDWTGSGNTIYF
DNA: TGTGCCAGTAGCGACTGGACAGGATCTGGAAACACCATATATTTT

D: TRBD1
length: 15
size: .
V: TRBV19
J: TRBJ2-2
CDR3: CASTRTGGTTGELFF
DNA: TGTGCCAGTACTAGGACAGGGGGGACCACCGGGGAGCTGTTTTTT

D: TRBD2
length: 16
size: .
V: TRBV6-5
J: TRBJ2-7
CDR3: CASSYSNPSGSYEQYF
DNA: TGTGCCAGCAGTTACTCGAATCCTAGCGGATCCTACGAGCAGTACTTC

D: .
length: 13
size: .
V: TRBV7-2
J: TRBJ2-7
CDR3: CASSLARIYEQYF
DNA: TGTGCCAGCAGCTTAGCGCGAATCTACGAGCAGTACTTC

D: TRBD1
length: 14
size: .
V: TRBV3-1/TRBV3-2
J: TRBJ2-2
CDR3: CASRATGQTGELFF
DNA: TGTGCCAGCAGGGCGACAGGGCAAACCGGGGAGCTGTTTTTT

D: TRBD1
length: 15
size: .
V: TRBV6-5
J: TRBJ2-7
CDR3: CASDWTGGLGGEQYF
DNA: TGTGCCAGCGATTGGACAGGGGGCCTGGGGGGCGAGCAGTACTTC

D: TRBD1
length: 13
size: few
V: TRBV10-3
J: TRBJ1-5
CDR3: CAIKGQANQPQHF
DNA: TGTGCCATCAAAGGACAGGCTAATCAGCCCCAGCATTTT

D: .
length: 15
size: .
V: TRBV19
J: TRBJ2-3
CDR3: CASRSQGIGTDTQYF
DNA: TGTGCCAGTAGATCCCAGGGGATCGGCACAGATACGCAGTATTTT

D: .
length: 14
size: .
V: TRBV5-1
J: TRBJ2-5
CDR3: CASSLVRGGETQYF
DNA: TGCGCCAGCAGCTTGGTGCGGGGTGGAGAGACCCAGTACTTC

D: .
length: 13
size: few
V: TRBV25-1
J: TRBJ1-2
CDR3: CASSESVQRGYTF
DNA: TGTGCCAGCAGTGAATCGGTTCAGCGTGGCTACACCTTC

D: .
length: 14
size: .
V: TRBV29-1
J: TRBJ2-2
CDR3: CSVTTATNTGELFF
DNA: TGCAGCGTCACGACAGCTACGAACACCGGGGAGCTGTTTTTT

D: TRBD2
length: 15
size: .
V: TRBV6-5
J: TRBJ2-7
CDR3: CASRFGREVAYEQYF
DNA: TGTGCCAGCAGGTTCGGCCGGGAGGTTGCCTACGAGCAGTACTTC

D: TRBD2
length: 15
size: .
V: TRBV4-3
J: TRBJ2-1
CDR3: CASSQDASGYNEQFF
DNA: TGCGCCAGCAGCCAAGATGCTAGCGGGTACAATGAGCAGTTCTTC

D: .
length: 13
size: .
V: TRBV7-3
J: TRBJ1-1
CDR3: CASSLAQNTEAFF
DNA: TGTGCCAGCAGCTTAGCGCAGAACACTGAAGCTTTCTTT

D: TRBD2
length: 15
size: .
V: TRBV9
J: TRBJ2-1
CDR3: CASSSELAGVYEQFF
DNA: TGTGCCAGCAGCTCCGAACTAGCGGGAGTCTATGAGCAGTTCTTC

D: .
length: 13
size: .
V: TRBV12-3/TRBV12-4
J: TRBJ1-4
CDR3: CASSLNSREKLFF
DNA: TGTGCCAGCAGTTTAAACAGTCGGGAAAAACTGTTTTTT

D: TRBD1
length: 14
size: once
V: TRBV7-2
J: TRBJ1-1
CDR3: CASSPDRGNTEAFF
DNA: TGTGCCAGCAGCCCAGACAGGGGGAACACTGAAGCTTTCTTT

D: .
length: 13
size: .
V: TRBV6-5
J: TRBJ2-2
CDR3: CASTFSDTGELFF
DNA: TGTGCCAGCACGTTCTCAGATACCGGGGAGCTGTTTTTT

D: .
length: 13
size: once
V: TRBV12-3/TRBV12-4
J: TRBJ2-5
CDR3: CASSFSIQETQYF
DNA: TGTGCCAGCAGCTTTAGCATCCAAGAGACCCAGTACTTC

D: TRBD1
length: 17
size: .
V: TRBV24-1
J: TRBJ2-1
CDR3: CATSDRGPGTGANEQFF
DNA: TGTGCCACCAGTGATAGGGGCCCCGGGACAGGGGCCAATGAGCAGTTCTTC

D: .
length: 14
size: .
V: TRBV6-6
J: TRBJ2-7
CDR3: CASSPGLHQNEQYF
DNA: TGTGCCAGCAGCCCGGGACTCCATCAGAACGAGCAGTACTTC

D: TRBD2
length: 15
size: .
V: TRBV7-2
J: TRBJ2-1
CDR3: CASSATGLFNNEQFF
DNA: TGTGCCAGCAGCGCCACGGGACTATTTAACAATGAGCAGTTCTTC

D: .
length: 17
size: .
V: TRBV5-1
J: TRBJ1-6
CDR3: CASTRRSSPQGNSPLHF
DNA: TGCGCCAGCACCCGACGGTCAAGCCCGCAGGGGAATTCACCCCTCCACTTT

D: TRBD2
length: 17
size: .
V: TRBV5-4
J: TRBJ2-6
CDR3: CASSLDSGRSGANVLTF
DNA: TGTGCCAGCAGCTTGGATAGCGGGAGATCTGGGGCCAACGTCCTGACTTTC

D: TRBD2
length: 16
size: .
V: TRBV5-1
J: TRBJ2-1
CDR3: CASSSGGTSANNEQFF
DNA: TGCGCCAGCAGCAGTGGAGGGACTAGCGCGAACAATGAGCAGTTCTTC

D: TRBD2
length: 17
size: .
V: TRBV29-1
J: TRBJ2-6
CDR3: CSVPGLAGSSGANVLTF
DNA: TGCAGCGTCCCGGGACTAGCGGGGAGCTCTGGGGCCAACGTCCTGACTTTC

D: .
length: 16
size: .
V: TRBV28
J: TRBJ1-5
CDR3: CASFEGVQGSNQPQHF
DNA: TGTGCCAGCTTCGAGGGGGTACAGGGTAGCAATCAGCCCCAGCATTTT

D: TRBD2
length: 14
size: few
V: TRBV10-2
J: TRBJ2-7
CDR3: CASMVGGSSYEQYF
DNA: TGCGCCAGCATGGTTGGCGGGAGCTCCTACGAGCAGTACTTC

D: TRBD1
length: 15
size: .
V: TRBV15
J: TRBJ1-4
CDR3: CATSPRSGTVEKLFF
DNA: TGTGCCACCAGCCCTCGGTCTGGGACAGTAGAAAAACTGTTTTTT

D: TRBD2
length: 15
size: .
V: TRBV19
J: TRBJ2-2
CDR3: CASSIGVGGTGELFF
DNA: TGTGCCAGTAGTATTGGCGTGGGGGGGACCGGGGAGCTGTTTTTT

D: .
length: 14
size: .
V: TRBV5-8
J: TRBJ1-5
CDR3: CASSLPGSNQPQHF
DNA: TGTGCCAGCAGCTTACCAGGGAGCAATCAGCCCCAGCATTTT

D: .
length: 15
size: .
V: TRBV5-1
J: TRBJ2-1
CDR3: CASSYREVNGNEQFF
DNA: TGCGCCAGCAGCTACAGGGAAGTCAACGGCAATGAGCAGTTCTTC